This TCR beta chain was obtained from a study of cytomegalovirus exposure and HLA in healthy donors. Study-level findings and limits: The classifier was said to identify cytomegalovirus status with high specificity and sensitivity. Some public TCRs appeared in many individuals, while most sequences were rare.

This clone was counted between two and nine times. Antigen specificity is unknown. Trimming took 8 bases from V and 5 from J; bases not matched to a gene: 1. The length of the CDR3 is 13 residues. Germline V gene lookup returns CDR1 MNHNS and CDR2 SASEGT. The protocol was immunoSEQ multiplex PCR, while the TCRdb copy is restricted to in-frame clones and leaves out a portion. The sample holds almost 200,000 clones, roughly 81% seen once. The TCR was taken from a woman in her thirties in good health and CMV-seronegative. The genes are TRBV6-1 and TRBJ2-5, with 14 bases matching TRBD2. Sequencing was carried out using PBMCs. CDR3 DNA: TGTGCCAGCCGGACTAGCGGGGGGGAGACCCAGTACTTC. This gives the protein CASRTSGGETQYF.